The clone carrying this TCR beta chain was detected many times. What it recognizes is unknown. The data stem from a study of CD8 T cells in ankylosing spondylitis. Broader study findings: Among TCR beta sequences, a motif of several highly homologous variants appeared characteristic of ankylosing spondylitis blood. The authors found the disease-linked clones to be CD8+ and relatively rare in peripheral blood. Some of these motif variants have turned up before, in reports on reactive arthritis synovial fluid and blood.

TCRdb passed the 5' RACE reads through MiXCR, listing each CDR3 protein once. Among more than 500,000 distinct CDR3 sequences listed, about 5.7% were seen once. Sequencing was carried out using blood, either unsorted or a sorted T cell fraction (not recorded which). The receptor was isolated from a male donor with ankylosing spondylitis.

The CDR3 is CASSVGVQPQHF. The CDR3 DNA is TGTGCCAGCAGCGTAGGGGTTCAGCCCCAGCATTTT. The V call is TRBV9, the J call TRBJ1-5; D ambiguous. The CDR3 runs to 12 residues. The germline CDR1 and CDR2 sequences are SGDLS and YYNGEE. Deletions cut 0 bases from V and 6 bases from J, with 4 bases between.